This T cell receptor (beta chain) was identified during a study of blood T cell repertoires in COVID-19. About the research overall: The United States, Italy and Spain were the sources of the acute and convalescent COVID-19 samples. PBMCs, B-cell-depleted T cells, or T cells were the source of the cDNA or gDNA that made up the material.

Trimming removed 3 bases from V and 2 bases from J, with 8 bases in between. The CDR3 length is 15 residues. Germline CDR1 and CDR2: SGHDN and FVKESK. Methods used by the authors: Amplification from reference gene primers served as the basis for estimated nucleated cell counts. Assay used: immunoSEQ multiplex PCR; TCRdb lists only in-frame clones, some missing. V, J and clone size reflect that table, while D and trimming were determined from the DNA. The sample records around 23,000 clones, roughly 91% being singletons. This TCR came from a man between 65 and 85 years old with active COVID-19. The rearrangement uses TRBV14 and TRBJ2-6; a possible D gene is TRBD2 (5 bases). The specimen sequenced was peripheral blood. The CDR3 sequence: CASSQPGTGANVLTF. DNA of the CDR3: TGTGCCAGCAGCCAGCCGGGGACTGGGGCCAACGTCCTGACTTTC.